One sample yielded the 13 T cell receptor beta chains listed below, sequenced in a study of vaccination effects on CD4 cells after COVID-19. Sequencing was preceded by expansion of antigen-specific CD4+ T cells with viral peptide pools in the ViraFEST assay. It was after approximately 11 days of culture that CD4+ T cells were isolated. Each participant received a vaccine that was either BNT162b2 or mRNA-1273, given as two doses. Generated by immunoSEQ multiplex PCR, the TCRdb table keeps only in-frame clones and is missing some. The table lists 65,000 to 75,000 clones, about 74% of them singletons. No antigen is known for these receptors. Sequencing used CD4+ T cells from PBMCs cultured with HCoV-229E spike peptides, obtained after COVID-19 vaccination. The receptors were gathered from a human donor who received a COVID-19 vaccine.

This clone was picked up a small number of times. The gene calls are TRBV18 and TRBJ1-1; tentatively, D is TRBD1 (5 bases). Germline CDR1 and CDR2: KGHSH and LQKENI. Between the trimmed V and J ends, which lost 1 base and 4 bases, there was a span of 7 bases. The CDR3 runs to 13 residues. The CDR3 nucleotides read TGTGCCAGCTCACCACGCGGGGGCACTGAAGCTTTCTTT. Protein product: CASSPRGGTEAFF.

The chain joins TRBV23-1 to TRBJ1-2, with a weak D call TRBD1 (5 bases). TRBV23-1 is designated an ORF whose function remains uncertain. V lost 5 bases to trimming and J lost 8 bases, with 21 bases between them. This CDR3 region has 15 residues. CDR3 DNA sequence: TGCGCCAGCAGTAGAAAAGAGAGCAGGGTAGGCGGCTACACCTTC. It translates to CASSRKESRVGGYTF.

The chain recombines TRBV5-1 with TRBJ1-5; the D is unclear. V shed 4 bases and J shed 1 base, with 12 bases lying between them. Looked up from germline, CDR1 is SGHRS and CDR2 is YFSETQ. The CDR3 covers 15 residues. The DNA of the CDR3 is TGCGCCAGCAGCCCAGACGAGGGAAGCAATCAGCCCCAGCATTTT. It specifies CASSPDEGSNQPQHF.

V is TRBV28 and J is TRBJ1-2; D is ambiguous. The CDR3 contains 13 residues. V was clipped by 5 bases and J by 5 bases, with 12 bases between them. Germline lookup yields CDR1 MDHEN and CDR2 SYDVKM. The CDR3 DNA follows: TGTGCCAGCAGTCCTGGACGTCGGTATGGCTACACCTTC. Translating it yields CASSPGRRYGYTF.

This CDR3 is CASKRGGEGNSPLHF. CDR3 coding DNA: TGTGCCAGCAAACGCGGCGGTGAGGGAAATTCACCCCTCCACTTT. This chain joins TRBV19 and TRBJ1-6; D is undetermined. There are 15 residues in the CDR3. The ends were cut back, 9 bases at V and 7 bases at J, with 19 bases in the middle. Germline V CDR1 and CDR2: LNHDA, SQIVND (reference sequence).

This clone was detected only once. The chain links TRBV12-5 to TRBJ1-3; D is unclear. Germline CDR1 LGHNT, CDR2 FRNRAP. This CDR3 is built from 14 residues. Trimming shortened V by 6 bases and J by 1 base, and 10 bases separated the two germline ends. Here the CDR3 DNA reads TGTGCTAGTGGGGACGGCCTTTCTGGAAACACCATATATTTT. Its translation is CASGDGLSGNTIYF. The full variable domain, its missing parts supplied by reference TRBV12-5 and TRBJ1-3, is DARVTQTPRHKVTEMGQEVTMRCQPILGHNTVFWYRQTMMQGLELLAYFRNRAPLDDSGMPKDRFSAEMPDATLATLKIQPSEPRDSAVYFCASGDGLSGNTIYFGEGSWLTVV.

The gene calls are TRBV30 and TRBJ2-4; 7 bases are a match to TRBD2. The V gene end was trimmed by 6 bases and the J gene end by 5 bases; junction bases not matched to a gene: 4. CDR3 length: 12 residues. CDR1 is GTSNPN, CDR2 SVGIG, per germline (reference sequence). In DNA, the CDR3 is TGTGCCTGCTGGGGGGGAGAAAACATTCAGTACTTC. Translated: CACWGGENIQYF.

The CDR3 loop reads CASGGTGVKDTQYF. The CDR3 DNA sequence: TGTGCCAGCGGCGGGACAGGGGTGAAAGATACGCAGTATTTT. The rearrangement uses TRBV6-6 and TRBJ2-3; 10 bases are shared with TRBD1. In germline, CDR1 is MNHNY, CDR2 SVGAGI (reference sequence). CDR3 length: 14 residues. V lost 8 bases, J lost 5 bases, and 7 bases stayed unmatched.

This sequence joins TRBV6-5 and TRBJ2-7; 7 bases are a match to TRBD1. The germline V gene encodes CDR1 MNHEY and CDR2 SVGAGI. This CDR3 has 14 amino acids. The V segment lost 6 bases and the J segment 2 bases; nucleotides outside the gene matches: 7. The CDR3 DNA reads TGTGCCAGCAGCGACTCGACAGGGACCTACGAGCAGTACGTC. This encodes CASSDSTGTYEQYV.

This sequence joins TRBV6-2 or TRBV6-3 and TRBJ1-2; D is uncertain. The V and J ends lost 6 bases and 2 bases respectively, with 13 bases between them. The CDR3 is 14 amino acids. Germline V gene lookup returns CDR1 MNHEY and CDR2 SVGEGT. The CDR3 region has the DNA TGTGCCAGCAGCAAAGAGATAAGAAACTATGGCTACACCTTC. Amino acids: CASSKEIRNYGYTF.

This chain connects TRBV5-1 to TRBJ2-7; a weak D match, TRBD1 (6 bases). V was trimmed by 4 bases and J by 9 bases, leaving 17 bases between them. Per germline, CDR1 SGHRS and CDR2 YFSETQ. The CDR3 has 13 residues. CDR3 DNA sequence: TGCGCCAGCAGCGAGGACCCCCAGGGGTCGCAGTACGTC. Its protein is CASSEDPQGSQYV.

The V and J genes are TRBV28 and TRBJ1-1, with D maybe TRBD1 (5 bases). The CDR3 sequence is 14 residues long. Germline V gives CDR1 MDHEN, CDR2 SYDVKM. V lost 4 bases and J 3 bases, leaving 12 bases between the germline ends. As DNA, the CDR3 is TGTGCCAGCAGTTCAGGGTCTCGGTACACTGAAGCTTTCTTT. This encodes CASSSGSRYTEAFF.

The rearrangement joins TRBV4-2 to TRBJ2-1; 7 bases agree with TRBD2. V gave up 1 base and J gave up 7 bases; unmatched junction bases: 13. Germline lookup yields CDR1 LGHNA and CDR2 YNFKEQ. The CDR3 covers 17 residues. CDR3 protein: CASSQAPQRGGGNEQFF. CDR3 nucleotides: TGTGCCAGCAGCCAAGCCCCCCAGCGGGGCGGTGGAAATGAGCAGTTCTTC.